This TCR beta chain appears in the sequencing data of a study of CD8 T cells in Susac syndrome. Study-wide results and caveats: In Susac syndrome, the CD4+ T cell repertoires did not show clonal expansion.

Random-hexamer reverse transcription was applied to about 0.45 to 1 ug RNA. TCRdb reprocessed the immunoSEQ multiplex PCR reads with MiXCR, giving one entry per CDR3 protein. The table lists approximately 260,000 distinct CDR3 sequences, approximately 95% of them singletons. Note on this clonotype: Its antigen is unidentified.

The sequencing input was CD4+ T cells from PBMCs. The TCR sequence derives from a human donor with Susac syndrome.

CDR3 nucleotides: TGTGCCAGTAGCCCTTGGGGGCAGGGTATGTTGAATGAGCAGTTCTTC. It is translated as CASSPWGQGMLNEQFF. The chain uses TRBV19 and TRBJ2-1; TRBD1 is a possible D gene (6 bases). Trimming cost V 6 bases and J 7 bases, with 22 bases left between them. CDR3 length equals 16 residues. Per germline, CDR1 LNHDA and CDR2 SQIVND (reference sequence).